This TCR beta chain stems from a study of T cells in Graves' hyperthyroidism and ophthalmopathy. Amplification targeted TCR beta CDR3 regions from RNA transcripts. With the HTBI primer set, the TCR CDR3 went through a first round of RT-PCR. TCRdb ran MiXCR on the multiplex PCR reads and lists one entry per CDR3 protein. The data hold some 420,000 distinct CDR3 sequences, with roughly 15% observed a single time. No ophthalmopathy progression within 18 months constituted stable Graves' hyperthyroidism. Note on this clonotype: The antigen remains undetermined.

Study-wide points: Patients with ophthalmopathy were separated from those with stable hyperthyroidism by a 13 V-J model.

The CDR3 runs to 14 residues. V lost 2 bases, J lost 0 bases, and 9 bases lay in between. The germline V gene encodes CDR1 SGDLS and CDR2 YYNGEE. The source of this sequence is a woman aged 18 to 35 with Graves' hyperthyroidism. The sequenced sample consisted of blood. The chain is built from TRBV9 and TRBJ2-7; TRBD2 might be the D (6 bases). Here the CDR3 reads CASSVSGNSYEQYF. As DNA, the CDR3 is TGTGCCAGCAGCGTTAGCGGCAACTCCTACGAGCAGTACTTC.